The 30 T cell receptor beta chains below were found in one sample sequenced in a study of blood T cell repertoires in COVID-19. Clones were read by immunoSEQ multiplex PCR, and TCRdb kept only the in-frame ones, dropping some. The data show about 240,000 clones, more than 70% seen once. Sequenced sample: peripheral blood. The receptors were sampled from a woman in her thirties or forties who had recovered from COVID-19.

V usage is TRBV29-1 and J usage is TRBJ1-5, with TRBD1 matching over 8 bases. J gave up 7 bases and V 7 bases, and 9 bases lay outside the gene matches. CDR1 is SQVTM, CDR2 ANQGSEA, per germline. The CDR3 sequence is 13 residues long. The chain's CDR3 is CSATTGQGQPQHF. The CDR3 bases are TGCAGCGCCACGACAGGACAGGGCCAGCCCCAGCATTTT.

CDR3 residues: CASSLGGGPGNEQFF. CDR3 DNA: TGTGCCAGCAGCTTGGGGGGAGGGCCCGGGAATGAGCAGTTCTTC. The genes are TRBV7-3 and TRBJ2-1, with TRBD2 matching over 7 bases. The CDR3 runs to 15 residues. Germline trimming cut 3 bases from V and 7 bases from J; bases unmatched to any gene: 9. Germline V gives CDR1 SGHTA, CDR2 FQGTGA. Full variable domain (missing parts from reference TRBV7-3 and TRBJ2-1): GAGVSQTPSNKVTEKGKYVELRCDPISGHTALYWYRQSLGQGPEFLIYFQGTGAADDSGLPNDRFFAVRPEGSVSTLKIQRTERGDSAVYLCASSLGGGPGNEQFFGPGTRLTVL.

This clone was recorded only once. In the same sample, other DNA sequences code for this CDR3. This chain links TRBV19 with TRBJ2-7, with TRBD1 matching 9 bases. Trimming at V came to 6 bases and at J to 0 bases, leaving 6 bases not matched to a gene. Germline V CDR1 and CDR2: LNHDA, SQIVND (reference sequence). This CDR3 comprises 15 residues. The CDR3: CASSTQGASSYEQYF. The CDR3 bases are TGTGCCAGTAGCACACAGGGGGCGAGCTCCTACGAGCAGTACTTC.

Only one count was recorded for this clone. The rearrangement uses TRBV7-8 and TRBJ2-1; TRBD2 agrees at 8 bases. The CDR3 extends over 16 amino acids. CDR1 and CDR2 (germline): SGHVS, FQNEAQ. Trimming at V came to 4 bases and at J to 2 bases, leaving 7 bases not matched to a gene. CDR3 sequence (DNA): TGTGCCAGCAGCTCGTCGGGGGGGAGGACCTACAATGAGCAGTTCTTC. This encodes CASSSSGGRTYNEQFF. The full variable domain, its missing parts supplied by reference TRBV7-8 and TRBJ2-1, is GAGVSQSPRYKVAKRGQDVALRCDPISGHVSLFWYQQALGQGPEFLTYFQNEAQLDKSGLPSDRFFAERPEGSVSTLKIQRTQQEDSAVYLCASSSSGGRTYNEQFFGPGTRLTVL.

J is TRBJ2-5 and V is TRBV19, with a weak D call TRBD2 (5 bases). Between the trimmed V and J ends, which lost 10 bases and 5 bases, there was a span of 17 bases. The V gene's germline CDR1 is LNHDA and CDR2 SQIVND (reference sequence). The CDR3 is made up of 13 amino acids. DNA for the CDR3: TGTGCCACCGCCCATACCCCGGGGGAGACCCAGTACTTC. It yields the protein CATAHTPGETQYF.

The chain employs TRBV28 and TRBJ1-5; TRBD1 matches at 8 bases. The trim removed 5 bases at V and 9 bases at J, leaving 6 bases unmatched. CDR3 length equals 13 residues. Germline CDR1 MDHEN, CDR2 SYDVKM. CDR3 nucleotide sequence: TGTGCCAGCAGTACGACACAGGGGGGGCCCCAGCATTTT. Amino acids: CASSTTQGGPQHF.

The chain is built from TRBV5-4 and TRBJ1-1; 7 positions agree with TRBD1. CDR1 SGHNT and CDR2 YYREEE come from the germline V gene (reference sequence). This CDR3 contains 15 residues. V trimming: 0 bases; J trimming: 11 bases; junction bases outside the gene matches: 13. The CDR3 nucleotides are TGTGCCAGCAGCTTGGTGCCCCAGACAGGGCCCGGGGCTTTCTTT. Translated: CASSLVPQTGPGAFF.

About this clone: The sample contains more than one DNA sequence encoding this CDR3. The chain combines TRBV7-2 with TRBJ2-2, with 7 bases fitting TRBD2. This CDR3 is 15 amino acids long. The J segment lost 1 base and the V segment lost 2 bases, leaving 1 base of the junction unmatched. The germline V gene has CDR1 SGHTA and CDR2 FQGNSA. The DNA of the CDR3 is TGTGCCAGCAGCTTAACGGGAGGGAACACCGGGGAGCTGTTTTTT. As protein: CASSLTGGNTGELFF.

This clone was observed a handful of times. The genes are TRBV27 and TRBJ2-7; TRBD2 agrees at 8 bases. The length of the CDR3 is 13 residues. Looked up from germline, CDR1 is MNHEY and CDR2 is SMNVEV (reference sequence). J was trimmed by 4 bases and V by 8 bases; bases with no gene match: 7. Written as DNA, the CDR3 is TGTGCCAGCGCCGGGACTAGGGGTTACGAGCAGTACTTC. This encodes CASAGTRGYEQYF.

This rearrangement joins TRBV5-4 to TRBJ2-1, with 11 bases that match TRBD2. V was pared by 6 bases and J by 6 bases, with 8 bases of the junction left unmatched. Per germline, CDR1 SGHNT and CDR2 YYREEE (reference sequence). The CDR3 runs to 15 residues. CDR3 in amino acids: CASTPGTSGPNEQFF. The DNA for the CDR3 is TGTGCCAGCACCCCCGGGACTAGCGGTCCCAATGAGCAGTTCTTC.

As DNA, the CDR3 is TGTGCCAGCGGGGCGGCTAACACCGGGGAGCTGTTTTTT. This sequence encodes CASGAANTGELFF. V is TRBV9 and J is TRBJ2-2; D may be TRBD1 (5 bases). The V and J ends lost 7 bases and 2 bases respectively, with 9 bases between them. There are 13 residues in the CDR3. Germline lookup yields CDR1 SGDLS and CDR2 YYNGEE.

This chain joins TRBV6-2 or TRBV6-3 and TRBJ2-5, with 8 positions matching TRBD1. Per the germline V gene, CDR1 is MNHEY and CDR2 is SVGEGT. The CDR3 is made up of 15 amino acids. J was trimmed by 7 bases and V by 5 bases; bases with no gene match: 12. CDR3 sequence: CASSPPRGRWGTQYF. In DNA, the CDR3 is TGTGCCAGCAGTCCACCCAGGGGGCGGTGGGGGACCCAGTACTTC.

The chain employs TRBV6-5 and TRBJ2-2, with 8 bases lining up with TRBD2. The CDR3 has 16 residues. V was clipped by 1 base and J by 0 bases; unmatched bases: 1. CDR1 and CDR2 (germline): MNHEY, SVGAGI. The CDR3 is CASSYWREANTGELFF. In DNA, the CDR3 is TGTGCCAGCAGTTACTGGCGGGAGGCGAACACCGGGGAGCTGTTTTTT.

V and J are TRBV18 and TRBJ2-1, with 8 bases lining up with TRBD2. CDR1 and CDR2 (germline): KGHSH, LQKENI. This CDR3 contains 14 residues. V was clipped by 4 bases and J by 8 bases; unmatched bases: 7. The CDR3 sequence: CASSLPGGSDEQFF. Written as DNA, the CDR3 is TGTGCCAGCTCACTGCCGGGGGGGAGCGATGAGCAGTTCTTC.

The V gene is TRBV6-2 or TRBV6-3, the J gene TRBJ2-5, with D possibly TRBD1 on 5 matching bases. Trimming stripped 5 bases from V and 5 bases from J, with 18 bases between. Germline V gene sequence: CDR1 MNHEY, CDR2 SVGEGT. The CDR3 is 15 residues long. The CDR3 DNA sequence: TGTGCCAGCAGTAGCGACAGACACCAATGGGAGACCCAGTACTTC. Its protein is CASSSDRHQWETQYF.

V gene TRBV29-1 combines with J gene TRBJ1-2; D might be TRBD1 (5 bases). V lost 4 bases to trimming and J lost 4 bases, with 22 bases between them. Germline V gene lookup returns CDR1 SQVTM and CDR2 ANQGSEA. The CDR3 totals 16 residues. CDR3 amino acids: CSVGGGDHRSIYGYTF. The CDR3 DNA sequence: TGCAGCGTTGGGGGCGGGGATCACCGGTCCATCTATGGCTACACCTTC. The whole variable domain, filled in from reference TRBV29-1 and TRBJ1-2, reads SAVISQKPSRDICQRGTSLTIQCQVDSQVTMMFWYRQQPGQSLTLIATANQGSEATYESGFVIDKFPISRPNLTFSTLTVSNMSPEDSSIYLCSVGGGDHRSIYGYTFGSGTRLTVV.

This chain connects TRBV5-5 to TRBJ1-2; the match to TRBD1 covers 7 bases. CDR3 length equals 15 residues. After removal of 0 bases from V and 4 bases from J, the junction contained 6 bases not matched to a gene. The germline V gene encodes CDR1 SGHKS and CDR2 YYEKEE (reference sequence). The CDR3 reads CASSLVRQGGYGYTF. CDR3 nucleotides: TGTGCCAGCAGCTTGGTGAGGCAGGGGGGCTATGGCTACACCTTC.

The CDR3: CASSEEGLHSGNTIYF. Written as DNA, the CDR3 is TGTGCCAGCAGTGAAGAGGGACTTCACTCTGGAAACACCATATATTTT. The rearrangement joins TRBV2 to TRBJ1-3; a possible D gene is TRBD1 (5 bases). CDR1 is SNHLY and CDR2 is FYNNEI in the germline V gene. The CDR3 consists of 16 residues. The V and J ends lost 1 base and 0 bases respectively, with 10 bases between them.

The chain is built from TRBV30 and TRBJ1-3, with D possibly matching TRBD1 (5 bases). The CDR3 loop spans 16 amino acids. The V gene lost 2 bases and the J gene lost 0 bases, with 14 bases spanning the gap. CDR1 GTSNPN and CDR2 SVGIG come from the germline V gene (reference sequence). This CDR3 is CAWSWGTRSSGNTIYF. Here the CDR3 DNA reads TGTGCCTGGAGTTGGGGCACCCGATCCTCTGGAAACACCATATATTTT.

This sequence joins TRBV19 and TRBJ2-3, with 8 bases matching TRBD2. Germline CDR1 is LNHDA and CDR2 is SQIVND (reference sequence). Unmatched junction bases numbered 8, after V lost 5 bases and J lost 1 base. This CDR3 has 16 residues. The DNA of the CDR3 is TGTGCCAGTAGTCTCGGAGGGACTAGACGCACAGATACGCAGTATTTT. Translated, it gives CASSLGGTRRTDTQYF. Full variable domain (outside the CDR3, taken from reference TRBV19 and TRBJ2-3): DGGITQSPKYLFRKEGQNVTLSCEQNLNHDAMYWYRQDPGQGLRLIYYSQIVNDFQKGDIAEGYSVSREKKESFPLTVTSAQKNPTAFYLCASSLGGTRRTDTQYFGPGTRLTVL.

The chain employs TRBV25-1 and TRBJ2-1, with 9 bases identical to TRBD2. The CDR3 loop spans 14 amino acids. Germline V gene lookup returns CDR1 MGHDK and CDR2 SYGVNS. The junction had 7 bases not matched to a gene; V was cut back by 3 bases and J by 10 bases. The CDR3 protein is CASSDPGREGEQFF. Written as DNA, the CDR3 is TGTGCCAGCAGTGACCCGGGGCGGGAGGGGGAGCAGTTCTTC.

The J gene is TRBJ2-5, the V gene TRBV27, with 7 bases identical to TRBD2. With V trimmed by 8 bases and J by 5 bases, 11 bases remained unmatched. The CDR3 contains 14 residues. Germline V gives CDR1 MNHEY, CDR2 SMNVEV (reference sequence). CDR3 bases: TGTGCCAGCGGCCCGGGGGAGGGCCGGGAGACCCAGTACTTC. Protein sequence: CASGPGEGRETQYF.

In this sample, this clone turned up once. CDR3 region: CASSFRNYGYTF. For the CDR3, the DNA is TGTGCCAGCAGCTTCCGTAACTATGGCTACACCTTC. V gene TRBV11-2 combines with J gene TRBJ1-2, with no clear D. CDR3 length: 12 amino acids. Germline CDR1 SGHAT, CDR2 FQNNGV. Trimming left V 3 bases short and J 1 base short, with 3 bases between.

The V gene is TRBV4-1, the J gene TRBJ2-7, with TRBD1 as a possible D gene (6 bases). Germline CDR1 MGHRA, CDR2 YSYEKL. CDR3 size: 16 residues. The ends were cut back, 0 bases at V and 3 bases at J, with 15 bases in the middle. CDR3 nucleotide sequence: TGCGCCAGCAGCCAAGAACCCAGGGGTGCCCGCTACGAGCAGTACTTC. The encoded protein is CASSQEPRGARYEQYF.

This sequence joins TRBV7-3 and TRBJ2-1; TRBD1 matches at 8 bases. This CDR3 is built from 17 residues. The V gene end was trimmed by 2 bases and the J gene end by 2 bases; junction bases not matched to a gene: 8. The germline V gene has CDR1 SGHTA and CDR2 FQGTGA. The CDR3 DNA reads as TGTGCCAGCAGCTTAGGGGGACAGGACGACACCTACAATGAGCAGTTCTTC. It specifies CASSLGGQDDTYNEQFF.

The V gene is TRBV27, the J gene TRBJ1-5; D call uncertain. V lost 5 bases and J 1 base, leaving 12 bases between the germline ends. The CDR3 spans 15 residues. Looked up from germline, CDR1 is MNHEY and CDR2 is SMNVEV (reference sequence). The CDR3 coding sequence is TGTGCCAGCAGTCCCCGGGGAATCAGCAATCAGCCCCAGCATTTT. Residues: CASSPRGISNQPQHF.

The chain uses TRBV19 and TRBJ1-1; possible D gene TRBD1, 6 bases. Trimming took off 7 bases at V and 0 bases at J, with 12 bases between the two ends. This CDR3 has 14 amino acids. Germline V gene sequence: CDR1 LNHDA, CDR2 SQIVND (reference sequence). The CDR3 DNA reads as TGTGCCAGTAAGGCAGGGGCCATGAACACTGAAGCTTTCTTT. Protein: CASKAGAMNTEAFF.

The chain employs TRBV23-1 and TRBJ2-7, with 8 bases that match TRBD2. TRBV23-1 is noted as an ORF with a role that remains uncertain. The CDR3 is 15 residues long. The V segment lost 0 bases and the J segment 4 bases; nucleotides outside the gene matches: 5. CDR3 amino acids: CASSQSGGGRYEQYF. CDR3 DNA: TGCGCCAGCAGTCAATCCGGGGGGGGTCGGTACGAGCAGTACTTC.

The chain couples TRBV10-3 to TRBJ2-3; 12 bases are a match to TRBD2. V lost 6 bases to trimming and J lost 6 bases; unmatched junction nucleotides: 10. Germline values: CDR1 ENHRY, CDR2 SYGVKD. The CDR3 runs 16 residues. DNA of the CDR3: TGTGCCATCAGGGGCTCTAGCGGGAGGGCCGCCGATACGCAGTATTTT. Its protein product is CAIRGSSGRAADTQYF.

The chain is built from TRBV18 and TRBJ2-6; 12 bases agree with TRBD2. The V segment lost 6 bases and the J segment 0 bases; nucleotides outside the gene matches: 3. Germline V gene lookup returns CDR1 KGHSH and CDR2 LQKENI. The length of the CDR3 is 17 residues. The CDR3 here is CASSALAGGSGANVLTF. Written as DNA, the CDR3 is TGTGCCAGCTCCGCACTAGCGGGGGGCTCTGGGGCCAACGTCCTGACTTTC. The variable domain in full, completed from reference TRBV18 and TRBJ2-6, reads NAGVMQNPRHLVRRRGQEARLRCSPMKGHSHVYWYRQLPEEGLKFMVYLQKENIIDESGMPKERFSAEFPKEGPSILRIQQVVRGDSAAYFCASSALAGGSGANVLTFGAGSRLTVL.